This T cell receptor beta chain was identified during a study of blood T cell repertoires in COVID-19. Study as a whole: Samples of COVID-19 (acute and convalescent) were obtained from the United States, Italy and Spain. Sources were T cells, B-cell-depleted T cells, or PBMCs; the material itself was cDNA or gDNA.

Per the study methods: Amplification of reference gene primers provided the estimated nucleated cell counts. Data came from immunoSEQ multiplex PCR; TCRdb stores just in-frame clones and leaves some out. The DNA was the basis for D and trimming; V, J and clone size are from that table. The data hold around 250,000 clones, with about four fifths observed a single time. J lost 9 bases, V lost 4 bases, and 9 bases had no gene match. The CDR3 consists of 13 residues. The germline V gene encodes CDR1 SGHVS and CDR2 FNYEAQ. This clone was seen just once. This chain connects TRBV7-6 to TRBJ2-7; 7 positions agree with TRBD2. The clonotype originates from a woman under 30 with acute or convalescent COVID-19. The sequencing input was peripheral blood. The DNA for the CDR3 is TGTGCCAGCAGCTCCCCATCGGGGGGAGGGCAGTACTTC. It encodes CASSSPSGGGQYF.